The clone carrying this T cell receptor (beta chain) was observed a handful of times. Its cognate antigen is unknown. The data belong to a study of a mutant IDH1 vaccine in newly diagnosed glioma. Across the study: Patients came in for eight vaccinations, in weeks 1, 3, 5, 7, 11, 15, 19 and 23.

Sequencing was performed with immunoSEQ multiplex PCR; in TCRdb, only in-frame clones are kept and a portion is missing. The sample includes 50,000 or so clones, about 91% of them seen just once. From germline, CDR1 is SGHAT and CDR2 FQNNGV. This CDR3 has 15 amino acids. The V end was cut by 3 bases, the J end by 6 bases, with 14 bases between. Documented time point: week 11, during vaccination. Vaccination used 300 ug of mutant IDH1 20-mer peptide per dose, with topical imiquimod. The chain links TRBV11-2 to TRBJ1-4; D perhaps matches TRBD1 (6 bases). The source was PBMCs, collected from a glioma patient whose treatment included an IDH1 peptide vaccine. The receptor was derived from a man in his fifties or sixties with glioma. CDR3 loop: CASSFPQGGDEKLFF. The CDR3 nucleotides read TGTGCCAGCAGCTTTCCACAGGGAGGGGATGAAAAACTGTTTTTT.